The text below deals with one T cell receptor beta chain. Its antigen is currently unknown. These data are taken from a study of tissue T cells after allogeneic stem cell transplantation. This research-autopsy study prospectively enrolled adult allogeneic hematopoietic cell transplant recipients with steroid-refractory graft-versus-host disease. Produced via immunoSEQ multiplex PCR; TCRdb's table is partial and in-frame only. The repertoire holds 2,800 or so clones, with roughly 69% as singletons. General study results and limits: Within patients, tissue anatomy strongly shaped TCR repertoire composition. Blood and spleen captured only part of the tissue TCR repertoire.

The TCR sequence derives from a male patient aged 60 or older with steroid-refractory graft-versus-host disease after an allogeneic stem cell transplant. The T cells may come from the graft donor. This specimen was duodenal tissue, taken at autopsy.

The CDR3 DNA reads as TGTGCCAGCAGTTTAGCCGAAGATAGCAATCAGCCCCAGCATTTT. It translates to CASSLAEDSNQPQHF. The chain uses TRBV6-6 and TRBJ1-5; D unclear. The CDR3 sequence is 15 residues long. Trimming stripped 4 bases from V and 0 bases from J, with 10 bases between. Germline assignment: CDR1 MNHNY and CDR2 SVGAGI (reference sequence).